These T cell receptor beta chains were read from a single sample in a study of T cells in Graves' hyperthyroidism and ophthalmopathy. From the multiplex PCR reads, TCRdb called clonotypes with MiXCR, one entry per CDR3 protein. The repertoire holds about 590,000 distinct CDR3 sequences, with approximately 14% as singletons. Source material: blood. These receptors were collected from a woman in her twenties or thirties with Graves' hyperthyroidism. CDR3s include the opening cysteine and the closing phenylalanine or tryptophan. Fields, in order: V gene, clone size, D gene, J gene, CDR3 DNA, CDR3 protein. D genes are given only for firm matches. Not all rows give a size; the values are once, few, many and, for expanded clones, a class.

TRBV19	few	NA	TRBJ1-2	TGTGCCAGTATTGGACGCTATGGCTACACCTTC	CASIGRYGYTF
TRBV12-3/TRBV12-4	many	NA	TRBJ2-3	TGTGCCAGCAGTAAGACCTCCACAGATACGCAGTATTTT	CASSKTSTDTQYF
TRBV7-2	many	NA	TRBJ2-7	TGTGCCAGCAGCTTAAGTGACTATACAACCTCCTACGAGCAGTACTTC	CASSLSDYTTSYEQYF
TRBV6-1	many	TRBD2	TRBJ2-1	TGTGCCAGCAGTTCGCCCCGTTGGACTAGCGGGAGGGGCAATGAGCAGTTCTTC	CASSSPRWTSGRGNEQFF
TRBV7-2	many	NA	TRBJ2-1	TGTGCCAGCAGCCAACTAAACGGAGGGAGCTCCTACAATGAGCAGTTCTTC	CASSQLNGGSSYNEQFF
TRBV10-3	many	TRBD1	TRBJ2-7	TGTGCCATCAGTGGGACAGGGGAGGACGAGCAGTACTTC	CAISGTGEDEQYF
TRBV20-1	few	NA	TRBJ1-1	TGCAGTGCCCTCCCTACAGGGTGGTATATGAACACTGAAGCTTTCTTT	CSALPTGWYMNTEAFF
TRBV3-1	many	NA	TRBJ2-5	TGTGCCAGCAGTACAAGGGGAGGAGAGACCCAGTACTTC	CASSTRGGETQYF
TRBV5-1	many	TRBD1	TRBJ2-2	TGCGCCAGCAGCTCCGGGACAGGGCCCCGATCCGGGGAGCTGTTTTTT	CASSSGTGPRSGELFF
TRBV28	NA	TRBD1	TRBJ2-7	TGTGCCAGCGATCCAGCCAGGGGGACCTACGAGCAGTACTTC	CASDPARGTYEQYF
TRBV5-1	many	NA	TRBJ1-2	TGCGCCAGCAGCTGGTCAGGGGATGGCTACACCTTC	CASSWSGDGYTF
TRBV24-1	NA	TRBD1	TRBJ2-1	TGTGCCACCAGTGCCGGGACAGGGAGGGCCTACAATGAGCAGTTCTTC	CATSAGTGRAYNEQFF
TRBV19	few	NA	TRBJ1-5	TGTGCCAGTAGGGGAGGGAATTGGGGCAATCAGCCCCAGCATTTT	CASRGGNWGNQPQHF
TRBV20-1	many	NA	TRBJ2-5	TGCAGTGCTAGAGGTGAAGGAGAGACCCAGTACTTC	CSARGEGETQYF
TRBV7-2	many	TRBD2	TRBJ2-7	TGTGCCAGCAGCGGAGGAGCGCTAGCGGGGCTTGGCGAGCAGTACTTC	CASSGGALAGLGEQYF
TRBV9	few	TRBD2	TRBJ2-7	TGTGCCAGCAGTCAGAGAGCGGGAGCCTTAGCCTACGAGCAGTACTTC	CASSQRAGALAYEQYF
TRBV19	once	TRBD2	TRBJ2-1	TGTGCCACTTATGGGACTAGCGGAGTTTTGTATGAGCAGTTCTTC	CATYGTSGVLYEQFF
TRBV24-1	few	NA	TRBJ1-1	TGTGCCACCAGCGGAGGGGGACGTCACACTGAAGCTTTCTTT	CATSGGGRHTEAFF
TRBV6-1	NA	TRBD2	TRBJ2-1	TGTGCCAGCAGGCCTTTGGGGCGGGAGGGGTTCAATGAGCAGTTCTTC	CASRPLGREGFNEQFF
TRBV12-3/TRBV12-4	many	NA	TRBJ2-7	TGTGCCAGCAGGGAGGGACAGCACTACGAGCAGTACTTC	CASREGQHYEQYF
TRBV9	NA	NA	TRBJ2-1	TGTGCCAGCAGCCCAGCGGTAGAAACTTGGATGACGCAGTTCTTC	CASSPAVETWMTQFF
TRBV20-1	many	NA	TRBJ1-3	TGCAGTGCTAGAGCCCTCTGGTCTGGAAACACCATATATTTT	CSARALWSGNTIYF
TRBV18	many	NA	TRBJ2-3	TGTGCCACTCGACGAGAGGAGGCAGATACGCAGTATTTT	CATRREEADTQYF
TRBV9	many	TRBD2	TRBJ2-1	TGTGCCAGCAGCGAGACTAGCGGGCGGGGCAATGAGCAGTTCTTC	CASSETSGRGNEQFF
TRBV7-7	many	NA	TRBJ2-3	TGTGCTAGCAGCGCGGTGGGATTGGCAGATACGCAGTATTTT	CASSAVGLADTQYF
TRBV11-1	many	NA	TRBJ2-1	TGTGCCAGCAGCCCTACTAGCTTTGAGCAGTTCTTC	CASSPTSFEQFF
TRBV6-1	many	NA	TRBJ2-1	TGTGCCAGCAGAATGGCTGCGTACAATGAGCAGTTCTTC	CASRMAAYNEQFF
TRBV4-1	NA	TRBD1	TRBJ2-2	TGCGCCAGCAGCCAGGGGACAGCTCCGAACACCGGGGAGCTGTTTTTT	CASSQGTAPNTGELFF
TRBV29-1	many	TRBD2	TRBJ2-1	TGCAGCGTTGCCGTAGCGGGAGGCCAGAGCTCCTACAATGAGCAGTTCTTC	CSVAVAGGQSSYNEQFF
TRBV27	many	TRBD2	TRBJ2-1	TGTGCCAGCAGTTCTCAGGGACTAGCGGGGTACAATGAGCAGTTCTTC	CASSSQGLAGYNEQFF
TRBV18	many	NA	TRBJ2-5	TGTGCCAGCTCACCAGTGGGGGGAGAAGAGACCCAGTACTTC	CASSPVGGEETQYF
TRBV19	NA	TRBD2	TRBJ2-7	TGTGCCAGTAGTACATCTAGCGGGAGATCGATCGAGCAGTACTTC	CASSTSSGRSIEQYF
TRBV27	many	TRBD2	TRBJ2-1	TGTGCCAGCAGCACCAACTCCAGGACTAGCGGGAGACAGCAGTTCTTC	CASSTNSRTSGRQQFF
TRBV5-1	many	NA	TRBJ2-2	TGCGCCAGCAGTGGCGGGGCCCGGTTTGAGACCGGGGAGCTGTTTTTT	CASSGGARFETGELFF
TRBV12-5	NA	TRBD1	TRBJ1-2	TGTGCTAGTGGTTTGGCAACAACCGGGACAGCTACTATCGCCCACTTC	CASGLATTGTATIAHF
TRBV2	many	TRBD1	TRBJ1-2	TGTGCCAGCAGTCCCGGGACAGGGGGCGATGGCTACACCTTC	CASSPGTGGDGYTF
TRBV3-1	many	TRBD2	TRBJ2-1	TGTGCCAGCAGCCCGGGACTAGCGTACAATGAGCAGTTCTTC	CASSPGLAYNEQFF
TRBV6-5	NA	NA	TRBJ2-2	TGTGCCAGCAGTTATCGGTCAGGGTTCACCGGGGAGCTGTTTTTT	CASSYRSGFTGELFF
TRBV7-9	many	NA	TRBJ2-2	TGTGCCAGCAGCTTAGCAGGCCGGACCAACACCGGGGAGCTGTTTTTT	CASSLAGRTNTGELFF
TRBV11-2	many	TRBD2	TRBJ2-1	TGTGCCAGCAGCCTTCAGACTAGCGGGATTCCCTACAATGAGCAGTTCTTC	CASSLQTSGIPYNEQFF
TRBV9	many	NA	TRBJ2-2	TGTGCCAGCAGCGTGAACACCGGGGAGCTGTTTTTT	CASSVNTGELFF
TRBV4-1	few	NA	TRBJ2-1	TGCGCCACTGGGACCAATGAGCAGTTCTTC	CATGTNEQFF
TRBV3-1	many	NA	TRBJ2-7	TGTGCCAGCAGCCAAGTCCGGGGGACCCCCTACGAGCAGTACTTC	CASSQVRGTPYEQYF
TRBV6-1	few	TRBD1	TRBJ1-1	TGTGCCAGCAGTTGGCAGTTAAGGGGGCACACTGAAGCTTTCTTT	CASSWQLRGHTEAFF
TRBV11-2	NA	TRBD2	TRBJ2-5	TGTGCCAGCAGCTTAGGGGGACTAGCGGGAGATGAGACCCAGTACTTC	CASSLGGLAGDETQYF
TRBV7-2	many	NA	TRBJ1-2	TGTGCCAGCAGCTTAGGCACAGGGCTTGTTAACTATGGCTACACCTTC	CASSLGTGLVNYGYTF